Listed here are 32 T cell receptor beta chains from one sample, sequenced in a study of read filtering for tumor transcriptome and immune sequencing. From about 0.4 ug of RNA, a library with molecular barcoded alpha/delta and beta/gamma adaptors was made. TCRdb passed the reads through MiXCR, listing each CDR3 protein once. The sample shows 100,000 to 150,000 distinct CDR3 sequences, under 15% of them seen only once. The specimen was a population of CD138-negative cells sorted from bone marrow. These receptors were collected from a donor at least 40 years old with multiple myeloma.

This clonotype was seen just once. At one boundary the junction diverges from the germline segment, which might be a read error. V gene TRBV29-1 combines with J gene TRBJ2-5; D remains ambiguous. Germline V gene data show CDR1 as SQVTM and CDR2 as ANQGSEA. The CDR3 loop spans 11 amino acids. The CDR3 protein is CSVALSETLYF. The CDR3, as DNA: TGCAGCGTTGCACTAAGCGAGACCCTGTACTTC. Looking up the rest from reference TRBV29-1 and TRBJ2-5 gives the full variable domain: SAVISQKPSRDICQRGTSLTIQCQVDSQVTMMFWYRQQPGQSLTLIATANQGSEATYESGFVIDKFPISRPNLTFSTLTVSNMSPEDSSIYLCSVALSETLYFGPGTRLLVL.

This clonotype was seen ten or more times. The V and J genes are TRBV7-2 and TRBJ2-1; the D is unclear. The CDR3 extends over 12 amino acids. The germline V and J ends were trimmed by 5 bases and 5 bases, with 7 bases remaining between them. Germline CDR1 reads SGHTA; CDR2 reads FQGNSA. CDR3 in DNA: TGTGCCAGCAGCCAAAATAACAATGAGCAGTTCTTC. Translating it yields CASSQNNNEQFF.

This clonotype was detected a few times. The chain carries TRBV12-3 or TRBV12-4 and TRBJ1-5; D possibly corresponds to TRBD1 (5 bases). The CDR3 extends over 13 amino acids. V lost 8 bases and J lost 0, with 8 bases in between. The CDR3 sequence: CASAGHSNQPQHF. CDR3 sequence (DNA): TGTGCCAGCGCTGGACATAGCAATCAGCCCCAGCATTTT.

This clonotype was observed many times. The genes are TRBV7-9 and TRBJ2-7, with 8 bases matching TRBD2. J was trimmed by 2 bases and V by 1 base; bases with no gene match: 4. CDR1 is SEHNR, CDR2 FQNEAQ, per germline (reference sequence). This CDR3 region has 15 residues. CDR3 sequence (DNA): TGTGCCAGCAGCTTAGTTGAGCGGGAGCCCTACGAGCAGTACTTC. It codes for CASSLVEREPYEQYF.

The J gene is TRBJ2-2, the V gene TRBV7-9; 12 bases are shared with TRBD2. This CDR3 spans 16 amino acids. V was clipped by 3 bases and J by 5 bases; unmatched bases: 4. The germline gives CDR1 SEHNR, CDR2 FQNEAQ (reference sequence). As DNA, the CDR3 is TGTGCCAGCAGCTTCGCCGGGACTAGCGGGACCGGGGAGCTGTTTTTT. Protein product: CASSFAGTSGTGELFF. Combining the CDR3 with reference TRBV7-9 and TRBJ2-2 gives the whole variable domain DTGVSQNPRHKITKRGQNVTFRCDPISEHNRLYWYRQTLGQGPEFLTYFQNEAQLEKSRLLSDRFSAERPKGSFSTLEIQRTEQGDSAMYLCASSFAGTSGTGELFFGEGSRLTVL.

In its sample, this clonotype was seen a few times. The CDR3 coding sequence is TGCGCCAGCAGCTCCTCCACAGGCCGAAACACTGAAGCTTTCTTT. It codes for CASSSSTGRNTEAFF. This chain connects TRBV5-1 to TRBJ1-1; tentative D call: TRBD1 (5 bases). Germline V gives CDR1 SGHRS, CDR2 YFSETQ. V was pared by 3 bases and J by 2 bases, with 14 bases between. The CDR3 loop spans 15 amino acids.

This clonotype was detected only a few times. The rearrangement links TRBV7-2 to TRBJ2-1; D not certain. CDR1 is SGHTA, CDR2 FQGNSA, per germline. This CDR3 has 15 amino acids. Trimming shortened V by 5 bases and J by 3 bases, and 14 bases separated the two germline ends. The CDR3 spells CASSPPSGGYNEQFF. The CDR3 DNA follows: TGTGCCAGCAGCCCCCCGTCCGGCGGCTACAATGAGCAGTTCTTC.

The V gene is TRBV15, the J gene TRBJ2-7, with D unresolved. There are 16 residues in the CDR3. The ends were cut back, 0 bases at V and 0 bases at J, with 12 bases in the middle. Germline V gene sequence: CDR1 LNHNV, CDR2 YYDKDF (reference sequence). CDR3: CATSREKGTSSYEQYF. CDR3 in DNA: TGTGCCACCAGCAGAGAGAAGGGAACGAGCTCCTACGAGCAGTACTTC.

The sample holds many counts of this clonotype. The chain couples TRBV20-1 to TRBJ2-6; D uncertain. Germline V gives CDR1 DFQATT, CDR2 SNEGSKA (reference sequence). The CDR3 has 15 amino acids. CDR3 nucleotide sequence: TGCAGCTCCCTTTCTGGAGACTCTGGGGCCAACGTCCTGACTTTC. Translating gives CSSLSGDSGANVLTF.

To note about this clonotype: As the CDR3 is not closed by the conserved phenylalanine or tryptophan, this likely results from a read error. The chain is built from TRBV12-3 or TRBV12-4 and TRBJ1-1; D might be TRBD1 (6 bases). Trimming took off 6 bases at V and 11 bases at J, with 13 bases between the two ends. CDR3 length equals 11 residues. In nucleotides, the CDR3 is TGTGCCAGCAGACGGACAGATGACGCTTTCCTT. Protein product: CASRRTDDAFL.

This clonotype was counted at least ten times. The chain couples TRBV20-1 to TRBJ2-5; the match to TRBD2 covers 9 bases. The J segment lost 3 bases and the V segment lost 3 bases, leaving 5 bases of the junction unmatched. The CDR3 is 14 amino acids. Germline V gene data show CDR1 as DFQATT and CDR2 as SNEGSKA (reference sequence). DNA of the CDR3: TGCAGTGCTAGGTTCGGGACTAGCAAAGAGACCCAGTACTTC. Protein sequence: CSARFGTSKETQYF.

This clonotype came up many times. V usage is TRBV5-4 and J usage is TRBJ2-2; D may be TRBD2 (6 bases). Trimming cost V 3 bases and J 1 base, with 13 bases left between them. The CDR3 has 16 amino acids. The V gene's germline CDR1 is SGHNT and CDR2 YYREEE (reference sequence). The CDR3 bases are TGTGCCAGCAGCTCGGGACTCCACCAGAACACCGGGGAGCTGTTTTTT. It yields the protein CASSSGLHQNTGELFF.

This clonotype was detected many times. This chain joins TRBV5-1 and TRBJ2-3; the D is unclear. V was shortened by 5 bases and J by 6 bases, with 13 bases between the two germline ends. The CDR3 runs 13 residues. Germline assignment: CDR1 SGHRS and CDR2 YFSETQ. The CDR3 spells CASSQGATDTQYF. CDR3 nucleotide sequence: TGCGCCAGCAGTCAAGGTGCAACCGATACGCAGTATTTT.

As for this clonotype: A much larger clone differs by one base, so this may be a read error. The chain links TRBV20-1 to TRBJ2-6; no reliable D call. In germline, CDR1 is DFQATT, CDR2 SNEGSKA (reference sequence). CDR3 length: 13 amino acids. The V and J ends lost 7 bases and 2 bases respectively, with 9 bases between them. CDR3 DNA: TGCAGTGTTGGACGGGCTGGGGCCAACGTCCTGACTTTC. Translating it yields CSVGRAGANVLTF.

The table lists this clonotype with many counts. The CDR3 region has the DNA TGTGCCAGCTCACCATTAAGGGACTCTCCTGAAGCTTTCTTT. Its translation: CASSPLRDSPEAFF. The chain employs TRBV18 and TRBJ1-1, with D tentatively TRBD1 (5 bases). Per germline, CDR1 KGHSH and CDR2 LQKENI. This CDR3 has 14 amino acids. V lost 2 bases to trimming and J lost 6 bases, with 13 bases between them.

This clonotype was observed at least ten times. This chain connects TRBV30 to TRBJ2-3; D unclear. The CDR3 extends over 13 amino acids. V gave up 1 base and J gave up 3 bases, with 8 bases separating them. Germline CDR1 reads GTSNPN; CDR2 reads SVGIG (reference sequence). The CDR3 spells CAWSGGSTDTQYF. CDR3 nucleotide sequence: TGTGCCTGGAGTGGCGGATCGACAGATACGCAGTATTTT.

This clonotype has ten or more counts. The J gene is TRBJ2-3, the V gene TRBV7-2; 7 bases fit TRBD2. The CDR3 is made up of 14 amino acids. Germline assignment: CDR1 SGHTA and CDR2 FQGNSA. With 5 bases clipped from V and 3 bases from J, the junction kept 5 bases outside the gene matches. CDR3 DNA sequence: TGTGCCAGCAGCGCGCAGGGACTAACAGATACGCAGTATTTT. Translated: CASSAQGLTDTQYF.

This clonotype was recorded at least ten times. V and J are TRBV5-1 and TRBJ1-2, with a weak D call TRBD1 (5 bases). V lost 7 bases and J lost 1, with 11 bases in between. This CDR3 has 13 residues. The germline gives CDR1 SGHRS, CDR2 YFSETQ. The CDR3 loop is CASGQGVNYGYTF. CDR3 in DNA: TGCGCCAGCGGGCAGGGCGTTAACTATGGCTACACCTTC.

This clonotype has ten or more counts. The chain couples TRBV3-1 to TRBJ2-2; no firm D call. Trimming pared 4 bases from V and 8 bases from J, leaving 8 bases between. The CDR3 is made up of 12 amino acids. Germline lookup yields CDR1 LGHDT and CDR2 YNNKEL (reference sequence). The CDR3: CASSRGVGELFF. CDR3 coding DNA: TGTGCCAGCAGCCGGGGTGTTGGGGAGCTGTTTTTT. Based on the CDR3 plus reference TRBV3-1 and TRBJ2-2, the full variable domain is DTAVSQTPKYLVTQMGNDKSIKCEQNLGHDTMYWYKQDSKKFLKIMFSYNNKELIINETVPNRFSPKSPDKAHLNLHINSLELGDSAVYFCASSRGVGELFFGEGSRLTVL.

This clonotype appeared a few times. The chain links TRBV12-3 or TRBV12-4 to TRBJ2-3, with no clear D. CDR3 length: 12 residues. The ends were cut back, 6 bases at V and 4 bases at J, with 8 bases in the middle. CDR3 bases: TGTGCCAGCAGGCGCGGCGCAGATACGCAGTATTTT. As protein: CASRRGADTQYF.

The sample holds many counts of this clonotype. CDR3 nucleotide sequence: TGCGCCAGCAGCCCGGGGGACAAATACAATGAGCAGTTCTTC. Encoded protein: CASSPGDKYNEQFF. This sequence joins TRBV5-1 and TRBJ2-1; D may be TRBD1 or TRBD2 (6 bases each). Trimming shortened V by 4 bases and J by 4 bases, and 12 bases separated the two germline ends. The CDR3 consists of 14 residues. The V gene's germline CDR1 is SGHRS and CDR2 YFSETQ. The full variable domain, its missing parts supplied by reference TRBV5-1 and TRBJ2-1, is KAGVTQTPRYLIKTRGQQVTLSCSPISGHRSVSWYQQTPGQGLQFLFEYFSETQRNKGNFPGRFSGRQFSNSRSEMNVSTLELGDSALYLCASSPGDKYNEQFFGPGTRLTVL.

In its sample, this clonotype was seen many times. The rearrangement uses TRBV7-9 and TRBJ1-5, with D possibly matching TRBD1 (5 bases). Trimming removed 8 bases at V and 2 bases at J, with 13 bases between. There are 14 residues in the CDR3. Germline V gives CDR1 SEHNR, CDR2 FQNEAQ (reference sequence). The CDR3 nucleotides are TGTGCCAGCTCGGCCCAGGGTGGCAATCAGCCCCAGCATTTT. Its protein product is CASSAQGGNQPQHF.

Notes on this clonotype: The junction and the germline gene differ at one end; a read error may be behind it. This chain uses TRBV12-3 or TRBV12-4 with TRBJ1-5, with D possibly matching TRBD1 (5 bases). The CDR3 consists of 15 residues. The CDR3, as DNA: TGTGCCAGCAGTCCGACAGACGAGAGCAATCAGCCCCGGCATTTT. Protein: CASSPTDESNQPRHF.

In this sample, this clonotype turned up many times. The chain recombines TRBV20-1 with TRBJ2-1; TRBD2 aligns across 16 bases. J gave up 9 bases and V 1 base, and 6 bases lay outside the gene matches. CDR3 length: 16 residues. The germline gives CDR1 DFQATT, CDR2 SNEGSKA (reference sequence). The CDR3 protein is CSARAGLAGGPVEQFF. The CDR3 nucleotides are TGCAGTGCTAGAGCGGGACTAGCGGGAGGGCCCGTTGAGCAGTTCTTC.

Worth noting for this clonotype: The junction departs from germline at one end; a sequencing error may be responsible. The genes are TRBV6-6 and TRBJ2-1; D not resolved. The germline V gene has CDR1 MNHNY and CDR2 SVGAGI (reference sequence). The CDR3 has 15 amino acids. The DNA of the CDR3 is TGTGCCAGCAGTTATCGCGAGAGCTCCTACAATGGGCAGTTCTTC. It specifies CASSYRESSYNGQFF.

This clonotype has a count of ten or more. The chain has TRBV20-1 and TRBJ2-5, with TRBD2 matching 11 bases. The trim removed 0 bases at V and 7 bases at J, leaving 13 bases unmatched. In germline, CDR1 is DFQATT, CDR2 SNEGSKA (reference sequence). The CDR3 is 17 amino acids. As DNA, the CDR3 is TGCAGTGCTAGAGATCCTAGCGGGGGGACCCCCCTCGGGACCCAGTACTTC. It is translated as CSARDPSGGTPLGTQYF.

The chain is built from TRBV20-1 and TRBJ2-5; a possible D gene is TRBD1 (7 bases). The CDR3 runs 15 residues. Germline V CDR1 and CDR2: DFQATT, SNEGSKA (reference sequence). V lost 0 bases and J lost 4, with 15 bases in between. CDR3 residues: CSARDRGQGGETQYF. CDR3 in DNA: TGCAGTGCTAGAGATCGCGGGCAGGGGGGAGAGACCCAGTACTTC.

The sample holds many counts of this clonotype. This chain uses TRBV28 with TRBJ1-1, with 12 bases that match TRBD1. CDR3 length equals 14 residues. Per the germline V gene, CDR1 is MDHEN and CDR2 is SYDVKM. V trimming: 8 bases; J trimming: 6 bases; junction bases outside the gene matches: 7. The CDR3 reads CASGEGTGGSEAFF. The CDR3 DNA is TGTGCCAGCGGGGAAGGGACAGGGGGCTCTGAAGCTTTCTTT.

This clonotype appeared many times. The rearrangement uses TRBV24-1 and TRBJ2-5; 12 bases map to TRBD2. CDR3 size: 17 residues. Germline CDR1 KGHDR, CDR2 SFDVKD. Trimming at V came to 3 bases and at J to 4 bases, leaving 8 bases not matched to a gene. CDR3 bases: TGTGCCACCAGTGATACTCGACTAGCGGGAGCTGCAGAGACCCAGTACTTC. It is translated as CATSDTRLAGAAETQYF.

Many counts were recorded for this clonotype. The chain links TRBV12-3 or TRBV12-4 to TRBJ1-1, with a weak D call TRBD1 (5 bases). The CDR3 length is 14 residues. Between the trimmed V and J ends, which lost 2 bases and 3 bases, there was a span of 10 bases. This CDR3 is CASSLSGRDTEAFF. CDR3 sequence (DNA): TGTGCCAGCAGTTTATCGGGCAGGGACACTGAAGCTTTCTTT.

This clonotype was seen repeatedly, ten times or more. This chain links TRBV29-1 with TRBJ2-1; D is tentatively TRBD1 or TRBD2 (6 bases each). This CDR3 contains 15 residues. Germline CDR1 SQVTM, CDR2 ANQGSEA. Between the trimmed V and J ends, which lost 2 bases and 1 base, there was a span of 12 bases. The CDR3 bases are TGCAGCGTTGAATCCCAGGGGAGGTCCTACAATGAGCAGTTCTTC. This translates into CSVESQGRSYNEQFF.

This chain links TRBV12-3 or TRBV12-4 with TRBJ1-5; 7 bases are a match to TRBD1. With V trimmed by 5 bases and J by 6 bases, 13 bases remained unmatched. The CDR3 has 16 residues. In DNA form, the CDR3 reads TGTGCCAGCAGTCCAACAGGGGACCCAATAGGTCAGCCCCAGCATTTT. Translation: CASSPTGDPIGQPQHF.